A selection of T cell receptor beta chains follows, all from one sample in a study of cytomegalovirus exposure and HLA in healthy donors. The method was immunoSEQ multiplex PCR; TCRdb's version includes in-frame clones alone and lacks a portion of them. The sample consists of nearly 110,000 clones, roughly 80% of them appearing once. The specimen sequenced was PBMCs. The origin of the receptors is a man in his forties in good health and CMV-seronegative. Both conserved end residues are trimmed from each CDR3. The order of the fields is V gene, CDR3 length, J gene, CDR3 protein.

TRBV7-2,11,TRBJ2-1,ASSNSVSNEQF
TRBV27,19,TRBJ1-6,ASSLEYPGQGMSSYNSPLH
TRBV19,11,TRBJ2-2,ASSLGNTGELF
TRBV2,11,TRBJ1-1,ASSGQGYTEAF
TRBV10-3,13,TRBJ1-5,AISVEGGTNQPQH
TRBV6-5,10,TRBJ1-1,ASSYRGAEAF
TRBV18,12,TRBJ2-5,ASSPPSGGETQY
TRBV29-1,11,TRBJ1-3,SVEGQGLNTIY
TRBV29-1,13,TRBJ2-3,SVDILAGGTDTQY
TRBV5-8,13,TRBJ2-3,ASRTSGGAGDTQY
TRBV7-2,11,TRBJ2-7,ASSLKGEGEQY
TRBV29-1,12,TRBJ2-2,SVTGQANTGELF
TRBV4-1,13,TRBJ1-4,ASRFTGSTNEKLF
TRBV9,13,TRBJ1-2,ASSAKDGKNYGYT
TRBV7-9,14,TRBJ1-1,ASSLGQGGLGTEAF
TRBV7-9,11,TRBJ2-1,ASSLDRGHEQF
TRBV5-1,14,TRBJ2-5,ASSLVASGVQETQY
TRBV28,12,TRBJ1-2,ASSPQGHNYGYT
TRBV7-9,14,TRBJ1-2,ASSLSGRVARGGYT
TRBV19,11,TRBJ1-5,ASREKGNQPQH
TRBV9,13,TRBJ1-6,ASSPQRGRNSPLH
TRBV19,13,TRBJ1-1,ASSISSAGNTEAF
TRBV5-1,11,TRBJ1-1,ASSSQGHTEAF
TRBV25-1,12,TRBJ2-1,ASSLAGGKDEQF
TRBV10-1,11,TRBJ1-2,ASSAAGLYGYT
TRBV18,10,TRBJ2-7,ASSPRAYEQY
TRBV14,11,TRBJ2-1,ASSAGQHNEQF
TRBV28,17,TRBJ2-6,ASSSSRLAGVSGANVLT
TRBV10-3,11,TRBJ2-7,ASTSANSYEQY
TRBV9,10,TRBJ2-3,ASSARGDTQY
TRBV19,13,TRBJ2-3,ASSIVRAHTDTQY
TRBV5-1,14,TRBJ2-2,ASCRGGGSNTGELF
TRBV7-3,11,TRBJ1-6,ASSPSTGSPLH
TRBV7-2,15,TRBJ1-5,ASSLGQGRYSNQPQH
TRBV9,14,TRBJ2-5,ASSVGIAGGPETQY
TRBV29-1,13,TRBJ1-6,SVKEAWGENSPLH
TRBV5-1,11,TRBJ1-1,ASSGGTGSEAF
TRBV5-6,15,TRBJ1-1,ASSAALTGWLSSEAF
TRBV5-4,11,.,ASSLDRVGEQY
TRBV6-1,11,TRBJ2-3,ASRESGTDTQY
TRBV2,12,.,ASSESSGAYEQY
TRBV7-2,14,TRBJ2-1,ASSLAGTSDVSEQF
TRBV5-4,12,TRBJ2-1,ASSLTSSSNEQF
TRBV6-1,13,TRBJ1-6,ASLPPGQRNSPLH